This T cell receptor beta chain was identified in a study of shared clonotypes between healthy human individuals. The CDR3 has 15 amino acids. V lost 6 bases, J lost 2 bases, and 10 bases stayed unmatched. Germline V gene data show CDR1 as SGHRS and CDR2 as YFSETQ. Sequencing used immunoSEQ multiplex PCR; TCRdb keeps in-frame clones, though not all of them. This table has about 2 million clones, approximately 94% appearing once. Cells designated naive CD8 were CD45RO-negative and were positively selected for CCR7, with terminally differentiated effector memory CD45RA+ cells excluded. This chain joins TRBV5-1 and TRBJ2-5; TRBD2 aligns across 7 bases. The receptor's source is a man younger than 35 in good health. Sequences were obtained from naive CD8+ T cells sorted from blood. CDR3 amino acids: CASTLGGGQQETQYF. For the CDR3, the DNA is TGCGCCAGCACCTTAGGCGGGGGTCAGCAAGAGACCCAGTACTTC.